This T cell receptor beta chain was recorded in a study of cytomegalovirus exposure and HLA in healthy donors (dated by TCRdb to about 2017). At the level of the whole study: In an earlier analysis of under 750 of the donors, 276 Gb of sequence data and about 110 million unique TCR beta sequences from about 179 million T cells were reported. Among 300 to 500 genotyped donors of the cohort, an average of roughly 230,000 unique TCR beta nucleotide sequences was sequenced per donor, of which roughly 17% were non-productive. To decide whether each TCR beta V gene segment behaved as functional or pseudogenic, an earlier analysis of 587 of the donors relied on high-throughput TCR beta sequencing. The study used immunosequencing to profile the T cell repertoires of around 600 subjects and linked those repertoires to cytomegalovirus serostatus. Roughly 300 gigabases of sequencing data and about 92 million unique TCR sequences made up an early release that covered around 640 HLA-typed donors. Rather than drawing on any new phenotypic data, the later analysis identified candidate immune exposures from TCR beta sequences and the way those sequences occurred across donors. A later analysis re-examined previously published TCR beta repertoires from roughly 720 donors and added high-resolution HLA genotyping to investigate patterns of TCR occurrence. Besides the first cohort of approximately 670 subjects, a separate validation cohort made up of over 100 different subjects was used. Donor age, sex, ethnicity and CMV serostatus were collected together with the repertoire data. Among the roughly 400 genotyped donors, around 79% belonged to the genetic ancestry cluster associated with self-reported Caucasian donors. The study aimed to test whether signatures of past pathogen exposure could be identified by cataloging public T cell receptors. All discovery cohort repertoires had been generated using a single sequencing platform. Typing coverage differed by locus: A, B, C, DRB1 and DQB1 were typed in about 629-640 donors, DQA1 in roughly 510, DPA1 in 600 to 610, and DPB1 in 450 to 490. Class I and class II HLA loci were covered by the typing at four-digit resolution. Four to six DR-DQ haplotypes were handled as single units for association and clustering, since linkage in the cohort was strong. In a later genetic analysis, genome-wide SNP genotypes for about three fifths of the roughly 670 donors were used, and that subset was treated as a discovery cohort. The study combined high-throughput TCR immunosequencing, statistical association of individual TCRs with disease status, and machine learning to predict cytomegalovirus infection status.

Note on this clone: Its antigen is still unknown. Base-call qualities are not available, and no considerably larger clone is one nucleotide away.

The cohort consisted of approximately 690 healthy bone marrow donors. At the time of sampling, every cohort member was nominally healthy, though immune exposures that went unrecorded were likely present. Of the 600 or so cohort members, around 310 had a positive CMV serostatus and roughly 370 had a negative one, while no CMV serostatus was recorded for the donor. Each donor provided a peripheral blood sample, and peripheral blood mononuclear cells were used for TCR beta sequencing. Genomic DNA extraction from the blood cell samples was performed with the Qiagen DNeasy Blood Extraction Kit. Library method: the immunoSEQ multiplex PCR assay. The multiplex PCR relied on a mix of 60 forward primers for TCR Vbeta segments and 13 reverse primers for TCR Jbeta segments. A multiplex PCR assay on genomic DNA amplified the CDR3 region of rearranged TCR beta genes. The amplified TCR beta libraries were sequenced on the Illumina HiSeq System as 87-base-pair reads. The source study handled its data this way. A later analysis counted some 74 million unique TCR beta chains across the 600 to 850 repertoires, and some 12 million of these chains were shared by at least two donors. To remove PCR and sequencing errors, raw reads were error-corrected and collapsed into unique sequences using a nearest-neighbor algorithm that merged closely related sequences. V, D and J gene segments were assigned by aligning CDR3 sequences to IMGT reference sequences. For a sequence to be retained, at least a six-nucleotide match to both a V gene segment and a J gene segment was required. A rearrangement was called productive if the CDR3 had no stop codons and remained in frame with V and J, and every other rearrangement was called non-productive. Following IMGT convention, CDR3 was defined as the stretch from the second conserved V-encoded cysteine to the conserved J-encoded phenylalanine. In an earlier analysis of 587 of the donors, sequences lacking an unambiguous match to a single V gene segment were excluded. In an earlier analysis of several hundred of the donors, a V segment was called functional when productive rearrangements were above 56.7%, and segregating when the standard deviation between donors exceeded 5%. To diagnose cytomegalovirus status from the catalog of TCR beta chain sequences, a statistical classification framework was built. In a later analysis, V and J genes were assigned by comparing TCR nucleotide sequences against IMGT/GENE-DB human TR gene sequences. Using the TCRdist pipeline, a later analysis assigned CDR3 sequences along with most-parsimonious VDJ recombination scenarios. In a later analysis, every TCR beta chain was defined by the combination of its CDR3 amino acid sequence and its V-gene family, and reads without a unique V-gene family were dropped. As a way to deal with suspected cross-contamination and a sequencing artifact, a later analysis dropped 500 to 700 nucleotide sequences that were highly shared and had low generation probability. In a later analysis, a clonal expansion index for each public chain was calculated from normalized within-repertoire ranks of inferred template counts. Generation probabilities in a later analysis came from a VDJ recombination model fitted to out-of-frame rearrangements, and those results were checked against IGoR. In a later analysis, TCR-TCR, TCR-HLA and TCR-CMV co-occurrence was scored with hypergeometric tests, and a repertoire-size bias correction was applied to TCR pairs. A later analysis estimated false discovery rates by permuting HLA or CMV assignments 20 times. In a later analysis, co-occurring TCRs were grouped using DBSCAN, and TCRdist sequence similarity was added for clustering within HLA-allele-positive subsets. Co-occurrence clustering excluded repertoires with fewer than 30,000 or more than 120,000 public chains, plus five with anomalous nucleotide sharing. TCRdb stores this immuneACCESS table with in-frame sequences only. Part of the clones is absent; in the studies checked, under half of the shortfall reflects unresolved V genes, and no reason is known for the rest. That table is the source of V, J and clone size, and D and trimming were worked out from the DNA. Counted in this sample were 100,000 or so clones; about 80% of them appeared once. Of the sample, 2% to 2.5% falls within the top ten clones.

There are 17 amino acids in the CDR3, from cysteine to phenylalanine inclusive. Of the read, only the CDR3 DNA is kept; its 51 bases are in frame from base 1. V and J are trimmed by 4 bases and 6 bases, and the gene matches miss 14 bases of the junction. CDR1 and CDR2, per the germline V gene (reference sequence), are LNHDA and SQIVND. Here is what the overall study found, with its caveats: According to the authors, the approach could potentially be generalized to other disease states and immunological phenotypes. Assigning TCR associations to individual alleles was difficult when HLA alleles, especially DR and DQ, strongly co-occurred. At a false discovery rate of 0.05, a later analysis linked approximately 18,000 TCR beta sequences to specific HLA alleles. According to a later analysis, most CMV-associated TCR beta chains appeared to be HLA-restricted, and the HLA associations seemed to be driven largely by CMV exposure. This cohort had only TCR beta chains sequenced, and the lack of alpha or paired-chain data limited which features could be detected. In a later analysis, several top co-occurrence clusters were reported to appear linked to parvovirus B19, influenza, CMV and Epstein-Barr virus. Some IMGT-functional V segments, including TRBV6-2 and TRBV6-3, could not be distinguished by the 87-base-pair reads and were therefore excluded. The sequencing pipeline was judged likely to have produced a cluster of highly shared sequence variants as a technical artifact. Broadly in line with IMGT annotations, most TCR beta V segments showed up in productive rearrangements about 87% or about 30% of the time in an earlier analysis of around 600 of the donors. A further reported finding was that TCR beta sequences accurately predicted the HLA-A and HLA-B alleles for most subjects in the first cohort. In the study, around 150 TCR beta chains were listed as associated with cytomegalovirus. In a later analysis, HLA-associated TCR beta chains were found to be more clonally expanded and to have lower generation probabilities than equally common non-associated chains. Presence/absence analyses assumed roughly uniform sequencing depth across donors, an assumption that may not hold. In a later genetic analysis, a missense DCLRE1C variant was associated with V-gene and J-gene trimming of TCR beta chains, and the association was replicated in an independent cohort. Three of the identified cytomegalovirus-associated TCR beta chains were confirmed in vitro to be specific for cytomegalovirus antigens. Most TCR sequences were seen in very few donors, while some public TCRs were found in many individuals. The earlier analysis of fewer than 750 of the donors excluded 15 to 20 rarely observed V segments, including chromosome 9 orphons, because counts were too low. In a later analysis, TCR association rates were found to vary across HLA loci, with the most associated TCRs seen for DRB1 alleles and the fewest for HLA-C alleles. For the cohort, immune exposure information was limited to CMV serostatus. Linkage disequilibrium might explain the correlated functional status among segregating V segments, but an unknown experimental factor could not be excluded. In a later genetic analysis, fewer N-insertions in productive TCRs were reported among donors in an Asian-associated ancestry cluster than the roughly 640-donor mean. The classifier was reported to diagnose cytomegalovirus status with high specificity and sensitivity in both the original cohort and the validation cohort. Because HLA typing was missing for some donors at each locus, association tests included only the typed subset.

Recombination linked TRBV19 to TRBJ1-5; TRBD1 agrees with 8 junctional bases. The sequence came from a human donor in good health. The sequenced sample consisted of PBMCs. The nucleotide sequence reads TGTGCCAGTAGTACAGGACAGGGCGACACTAGGGGTCAGCCCCAGCATTTT. Translated, it reads CASSTGQGDTRGQPQHF. Here the CDR3 is joined to the reference TRBV19 and TRBJ1-5 genes, and the full variable domain is: DGGITQSPKYLFRKEGQNVTLSCEQNLNHDAMYWYRQDPGQGLRLIYYSQIVNDFQKGDIAEGYSVSREKKESFPLTVTSAQKNPTAFYLCASSTGQGDTRGQPQHFGDGTRLSIL.